One sample yielded the 15 T cell receptor beta chains listed below, sequenced in a study of T cell clones after liver transplantation (dated by TCRdb to 2018 to 2020). Libraries came from the immunoSEQ multiplex PCR assay. TCRdb stores this immuneACCESS table with in-frame sequences only. Part of the clones is absent; in the studies checked, under half of the shortfall reflects unresolved V genes, and no reason is known for the rest. The sample includes over 50,000 clones, with about nine tenths observed a single time. The ten largest clones take up around 15% of the sample. The sample was CD8+ T cells from blood, taken 12 months after liver transplant. These TCRs come from a human patient who received a liver transplant. Some T cells may originate with the graft donor following a transplant.

This chain links TRBV19 with TRBJ1-5, with D unresolved. In germline, CDR1 is LNHDA, CDR2 SQIVND (reference sequence). This CDR3 comprises 14 residues. Trimming took 2 bases from V and 4 from J, leaving 9 bases between them. The CDR3, as DNA: TGTGCCAGTAGTATAATTGGGGAAAATCAGCCCCAGCATTTT. This encodes CASSIIGENQPQHF.

V is TRBV7-3 and J is TRBJ2-1; D uncertain. The germline CDR1 and CDR2 sequences are SGHTA and FQGTGA. The CDR3 spans 13 residues. Trimming removed 5 bases from V and 5 bases from J, with 10 bases in between. The chain's CDR3 is CASSLGFNNEQFF. The CDR3 DNA is TGTGCCAGCAGCCTAGGGTTTAACAATGAGCAGTTCTTC.

The chain joins TRBV13 to TRBJ1-1, with D hard to call. Trimming took 2 bases from V and 2 from J, leaving 15 bases between them. Germline CDR1 reads PRHDT; CDR2 reads FYEKMQ (reference sequence). The CDR3 is 16 residues long. CDR3 amino acids: CASSLPLFGANTEAFF. CDR3 coding DNA: TGTGCCAGCAGCTTACCCCTCTTTGGCGCCAACACTGAAGCTTTCTTT.

This clone came up a few times. V and J are TRBV13 and TRBJ1-5; TRBD1 is a possible D gene (5 bases). V was trimmed by 5 bases and J by 6 bases, leaving 8 bases between them. The CDR3 is 12 amino acids. Germline V gene lookup returns CDR1 PRHDT and CDR2 FYEKMQ (reference sequence). CDR3 DNA sequence: TGTGCCAGCAGCGCCCAGGGTCAGCCCCAGCATTTT. Translation gives CASSAQGQPQHF.

This clone showed up just once. The V call is TRBV19, the J call TRBJ1-5; no clear D gene. Between the trimmed V and J ends, which lost 3 bases and 3 bases, there was a span of 9 bases. This CDR3 contains 14 residues. Germline V lookup: CDR1 LNHDA, CDR2 SQIVND (reference sequence). The CDR3 here is CASSIRDFNQPQHF. The CDR3 DNA reads TGTGCCAGTAGTATTCGGGATTTCAATCAGCCCCAGCATTTT. Together with reference TRBV19 and TRBJ1-5, the CDR3 gives the full variable domain: DGGITQSPKYLFRKEGQNVTLSCEQNLNHDAMYWYRQDPGQGLRLIYYSQIVNDFQKGDIAEGYSVSREKKESFPLTVTSAQKNPTAFYLCASSIRDFNQPQHFGDGTRLSIL.

CDR3 residues: CASSPGTEQFF. The CDR3 DNA follows: TGTGCCAGCAGCCCCGGGACAGAGCAGTTCTTC. The rearrangement joins TRBV7-9 to TRBJ2-1; a weak D match, TRBD1 (6 bases). This CDR3 region has 11 residues. CDR1 is SEHNR, CDR2 FQNEAQ, per germline (reference sequence). With 5 bases removed from V and 10 bases from J, the gap between germline ends came to 9 bases. Combining the CDR3 with reference TRBV7-9 and TRBJ2-1 gives the whole variable domain DTGVSQNPRHKITKRGQNVTFRCDPISEHNRLYWYRQTLGQGPEFLTYFQNEAQLEKSRLLSDRFSAERPKGSFSTLEIQRTEQGDSAMYLCASSPGTEQFFGPGTRLTVL.

The chain recombines TRBV9 with TRBJ1-1; D not certain. The CDR3 runs to 13 residues. V gave up 0 bases and J gave up 4 bases, with 7 bases separating them. Germline V gene sequence: CDR1 SGDLS, CDR2 YYNGEE. The DNA of the CDR3 is TGTGCCAGCAGCGTAGGTAAGGGCACTGAAGCTTTCTTT. Amino acid sequence: CASSVGKGTEAFF. Full variable domain (rest looked up from reference TRBV9 and TRBJ1-1): DSGVTQTPKHLITATGQRVTLRCSPRSGDLSVYWYQQSLDQGLQFLIQYYNGEERAKGNILERFSAQQFPDLHSELNLSSLELGDSALYFCASSVGKGTEAFFGQGTRLTVV.

This rearrangement joins TRBV7-9 to TRBJ2-2; maybe TRBD2 (5 bases). Trimming took 2 bases from V and 1 from J, leaving 14 bases between them. Germline lookup yields CDR1 SEHNR and CDR2 FQNEAQ (reference sequence). This CDR3 comprises 17 residues. CDR3 DNA: TGTGCCAGCAGCTTACCCGAGGGCCGGGTGAACACCGGGGAGCTGTTTTTT. It is translated as CASSLPEGRVNTGELFF. Drawing the rest from reference TRBV7-9 and TRBJ2-2, the complete variable domain is DTGVSQNPRHKITKRGQNVTFRCDPISEHNRLYWYRQTLGQGPEFLTYFQNEAQLEKSRLLSDRFSAERPKGSFSTLEIQRTEQGDSAMYLCASSLPEGRVNTGELFFGEGSRLTVL.

The chain joins TRBV9 to TRBJ1-2; a weak D match, TRBD1 (6 bases). V gave up 3 bases and J gave up 5 bases, with 20 bases separating them. CDR1 is SGDLS, CDR2 YYNGEE, per germline. The CDR3 is 16 residues long. In DNA, the CDR3 is TGTGCCAGCAGCGGCCTCTTTTCAGGGGTTGGATATGGCTACACCTTC. Translated: CASSGLFSGVGYGYTF. Supplemented by reference TRBV9 and TRBJ1-2, the full variable domain reads DSGVTQTPKHLITATGQRVTLRCSPRSGDLSVYWYQQSLDQGLQFLIQYYNGEERAKGNILERFSAQQFPDLHSELNLSSLELGDSALYFCASSGLFSGVGYGYTFGSGTRLTVV.

The rearrangement joins TRBV19 to TRBJ1-1; D call uncertain. Germline assignment: CDR1 LNHDA and CDR2 SQIVND (reference sequence). Between the trimmed V and J ends, which lost 0 bases and 2 bases, there was a span of 7 bases. CDR3 length: 14 residues. CDR3 residues: CASSIDSYNTEAFF. CDR3 nucleotide sequence: TGTGCCAGTAGTATAGACAGTTATAACACTGAAGCTTTCTTT.

This chain links TRBV7-9 with TRBJ2-1; no clear D gene. V lost 5 bases to trimming and J lost 3 bases, with 11 bases between them. The V gene's germline CDR1 is SEHNR and CDR2 FQNEAQ (reference sequence). The CDR3 loop spans 14 amino acids. CDR3 coding DNA: TGTGCCAGCAGCCCTACTTCCAGCTACAATGAGCAGTTCTTC. Amino acids: CASSPTSSYNEQFF.

This chain links TRBV4-3 with TRBJ2-1, with 12 bases that match TRBD2. The length of the CDR3 is 14 residues. Germline loops: CDR1 LGHNA, CDR2 YSLEER. Trimming removed 1 base from V and 9 bases from J; junction bases left unmatched: 1. CDR3 in DNA: TGCGCCAGCAGCCAAGGACTAGCGGGGGTTGAGCAGTTCTTC. This gives the protein CASSQGLAGVEQFF.

The rearrangement links TRBV5-1 to TRBJ1-5; D is undetermined. This CDR3 comprises 15 residues. Deletions cut 0 bases from V and 1 base from J, with 8 bases between. Germline assignment: CDR1 SGHRS and CDR2 YFSETQ. In nucleotides, the CDR3 is TGCGCCAGCAGCTTGGGCAACCAGAGCAATCAGCCCCAGCATTTT. This codes for CASSLGNQSNQPQHF.

V usage is TRBV6-1 and J usage is TRBJ1-2; TRBD1 aligns across 12 bases. The V and J ends lost 7 bases and 8 bases, in that order; junction bases with no gene match: 8. CDR3 length equals 14 residues. Germline V CDR1 and CDR2: MNHNS, SASEGT. The CDR3 loop reads CASIWGQGAIGYTF. As DNA, the CDR3 is TGTGCCAGCATTTGGGGACAGGGGGCGATCGGCTACACCTTC.

The rearrangement joins TRBV30 to TRBJ2-5, with a weak D call TRBD2 (7 bases). Between the trimmed V and J ends, which lost 4 bases and 4 bases, there was a span of 19 bases. The germline V gene encodes CDR1 GTSNPN and CDR2 SVGIG (reference sequence). The CDR3 extends over 15 amino acids. In nucleotides, the CDR3 is TGTGCCTGGACTTTGGGGGGGCAACTAGGAGAGACCCAGTACTTC. Its protein is CAWTLGGQLGETQYF.